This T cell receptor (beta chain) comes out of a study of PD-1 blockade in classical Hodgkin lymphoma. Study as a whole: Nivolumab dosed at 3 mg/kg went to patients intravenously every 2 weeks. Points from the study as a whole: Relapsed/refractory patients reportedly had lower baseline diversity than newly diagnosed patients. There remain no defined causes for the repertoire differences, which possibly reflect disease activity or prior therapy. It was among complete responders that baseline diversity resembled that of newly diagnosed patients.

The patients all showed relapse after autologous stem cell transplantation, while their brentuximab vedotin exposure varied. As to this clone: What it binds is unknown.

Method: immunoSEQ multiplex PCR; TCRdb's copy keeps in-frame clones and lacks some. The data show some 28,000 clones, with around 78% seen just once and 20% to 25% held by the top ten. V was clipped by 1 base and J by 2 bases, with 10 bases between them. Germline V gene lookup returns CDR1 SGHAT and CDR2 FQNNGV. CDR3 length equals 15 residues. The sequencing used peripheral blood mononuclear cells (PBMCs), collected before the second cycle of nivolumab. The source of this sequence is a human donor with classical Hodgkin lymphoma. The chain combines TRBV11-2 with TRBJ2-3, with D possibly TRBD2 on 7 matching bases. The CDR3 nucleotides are TGTGCCAGCAGCTTAGCGGGGGGCCTCACAGATACGCAGTATTTT. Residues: CASSLAGGLTDTQYF. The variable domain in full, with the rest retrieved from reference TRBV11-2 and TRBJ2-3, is EAGVAQSPRYKIIEKRQSVAFWCNPISGHATLYWYQQILGQGPKLLIQFQNNGVVDDSQLPKDRFSAERLKGVDSTLKIQPAKLEDSAVYLCASSLAGGLTDTQYFGPGTRLTVL.